This entry lists 15 T cell receptor beta chains sequenced from one sample in a study of control samples from healthy donors and cancer patients. Method: immunoSEQ multiplex PCR; TCRdb's copy keeps in-frame clones and lacks some. The repertoire includes around 100,000 clones, roughly 87% of them detected once, and about 20% sits in the top ten. Sequences were obtained from blood. The receptor source for this set is a woman between 45 and 60 years old in good health.

The chain recombines TRBV11-2 with TRBJ2-7; D possibly corresponds to TRBD2 (5 bases). This CDR3 spans 13 amino acids. V shed 4 bases and J shed 12 bases, with 19 bases lying between them. The germline V gene has CDR1 SGHAT and CDR2 FQNNGV. The chain's CDR3 is CASSSPPFVEGYF. The CDR3 DNA reads as TGTGCCAGCAGCTCCCCCCCTTTCGTCGAGGGGTACTTC.

Comments on this clone: This sample includes further DNA sequences coding for the same CDR3. The chain recombines TRBV24-1 with TRBJ1-1; D unclear. The CDR3 covers 14 residues. Per germline, CDR1 KGHDR and CDR2 SFDVKD. Trimming cost V 7 bases and J 6 bases, with 17 bases left between them. CDR3 in amino acids: CATRSPGSGSEAFF. The DNA of the CDR3 is TGTGCCACCAGGTCTCCGGGCAGTGGCTCTGAAGCTTTCTTT.

This clone is a singleton in its sample. V gene TRBV7-3 combines with J gene TRBJ2-5; 8 positions match TRBD1. The J segment lost 1 base and the V segment lost 6 bases, leaving 7 bases of the junction unmatched. The CDR3 spans 15 residues. Germline CDR1 reads SGHTA; CDR2 reads FQGTGA. The CDR3 DNA reads as TGTGCCAGCAGTACTATGACAGGGGCCCAAGAGACCCAGTACTTC. This translates into CASSTMTGAQETQYF.

On this clone itself: The same CDR3 is also encoded by other DNA sequences in this sample. The genes are TRBV4-3 and TRBJ2-5; D ambiguous. Germline V gene lookup returns CDR1 LGHNA and CDR2 YSLEER. This CDR3 has 13 amino acids. Trimming removed 0 bases from V and 3 bases from J, with 5 bases in between. DNA for the CDR3: TGCGCCAGCAGCCAAGATCGAGAAGAGACCCAGTACTTC. Translating it yields CASSQDREETQYF.

The V gene is TRBV3-1 (or the pseudogene TRBV3-2), the J gene TRBJ1-5; D is unresolved. Germline V gives CDR1 LGHDT, CDR2 YNNKEL (reference sequence). This CDR3 contains 15 residues. The V end was cut by 1 base, the J end by 5 bases, with 12 bases between. Written as DNA, the CDR3 is TGTGCCAGCAGCCAAGGGTATGCTATTCATCAGCCCCAGCATTTT. Its protein product is CASSQGYAIHQPQHF.

The CDR3 sequence is CASSRLGGRTDTQYF. CDR3 bases: TGTGCCAGCAGCCGTCTCGGCGGTAGAACAGATACGCAGTATTTT. The V call is TRBV5-8, the J call TRBJ2-3; D uncertain. The V end was cut by 4 bases, the J end by 3 bases, with 15 bases between. Germline CDR1 and CDR2: SGHTS and YDEGEE. This CDR3 contains 15 residues.

This sequence joins TRBV6-5 and TRBJ2-7; D not resolved. V was clipped by 7 bases and J by 3 bases, with 7 bases between them. This CDR3 comprises 11 residues. CDR1 is MNHEY and CDR2 is SVGAGI in the germline V gene. The CDR3 DNA reads as TGTGCCAGCAATTGGGGCTACGAGCAGTACTTC. This gives the protein CASNWGYEQYF.

The chain is built from TRBV6-6 and TRBJ2-3; TRBD2 agrees at 7 bases. From germline, CDR1 is MNHNY and CDR2 SVGAGI (reference sequence). V dropped 8 bases and J dropped 2; count of bases not matched to a gene: 4. This CDR3 is built from 13 residues. CDR3 amino acids: CASQRDPTDTQYF. DNA for the CDR3: TGTGCCAGCCAGCGGGATCCCACAGATACGCAGTATTTT.

J is TRBJ2-2 and V is TRBV18; D uncertain. This CDR3 is 13 amino acids long. V was clipped by 2 bases and J by 4 bases, with 5 bases between them. Germline CDR1 KGHSH, CDR2 LQKENI. As DNA, the CDR3 is TGTGCCAGCTCACCATCGTTCACCGGGGAGCTGTTTTTT. It translates to CASSPSFTGELFF. The variable domain in full, completed from reference TRBV18 and TRBJ2-2, reads NAGVMQNPRHLVRRRGQEARLRCSPMKGHSHVYWYRQLPEEGLKFMVYLQKENIIDESGMPKERFSAEFPKEGPSILRIQQVVRGDSAAYFCASSPSFTGELFFGEGSRLTVL.

The V call is TRBV7-2, the J call TRBJ2-2; no definite D call. The V gene lost 6 bases and the J gene lost 3 bases, with 11 bases spanning the gap. CDR1 and CDR2 from the germline V gene are SGHTA and FQGNSA. This CDR3 is built from 14 residues. CDR3 sequence (DNA): TGTGCCAGCAGTCTCGGGTCCCACACCGGGGAGCTGTTTTTT. Protein sequence: CASSLGSHTGELFF.

J is TRBJ2-1 and V is TRBV27; TRBD2 matches 12 bases. This CDR3 has 15 residues. From germline, CDR1 is MNHEY and CDR2 SMNVEV (reference sequence). J lost 4 bases, V lost 3 bases, and 1 base had no gene match. The CDR3 nucleotides read TGTGCCAGCAGTTTCACTAGCGGGAGGTACAATGAGCAGTTCTTC. Translating it yields CASSFTSGRYNEQFF.

This chain's CDR3 is CATSDSGGRVFNEQFF. CDR3 nucleotides: TGTGCCACCAGTGATTCAGGCGGGAGAGTTTTCAATGAGCAGTTCTTC. The chain employs TRBV24-1 and TRBJ2-1; TRBD2 matches 7 bases. The J segment lost 6 bases and the V segment lost 2 bases, leaving 9 bases of the junction unmatched. The CDR3 is 16 residues long. Per the germline V gene, CDR1 is KGHDR and CDR2 is SFDVKD.

The chain combines TRBV14 with TRBJ2-7; 11 positions match TRBD1. Germline V CDR1 and CDR2: SGHDN, FVKESK. J was trimmed by 6 bases and V by 4 bases; bases with no gene match: 5. The CDR3 runs to 14 residues. The CDR3 here is CASSRPGTGGEQYF. DNA of the CDR3: TGTGCCAGCAGCCGCCCCGGGACAGGGGGCGAGCAGTACTTC.

The J gene is TRBJ1-2, the V gene TRBV18; a weak D match, TRBD1 (6 bases). Germline V gene sequence: CDR1 KGHSH, CDR2 LQKENI. There are 14 residues in the CDR3. With 6 bases removed from V and 4 bases from J, the gap between germline ends came to 15 bases. CDR3 bases: TGTGCCAGCTCCTCCGGGGCAGGGGCCTATGGCTACACCTTC. It is translated as CASSSGAGAYGYTF.

The gene calls are TRBV18 and TRBJ1-2, with D uncertain. Germline-derived CDR1 and CDR2 are KGHSH and LQKENI. V was clipped by 5 bases and J by 8 bases, with 15 bases between them. The CDR3 runs to 13 residues. The CDR3 loop reads CASSEDPAGGYTF. The DNA of the CDR3 is TGTGCCAGCTCAGAAGACCCGGCGGGAGGCTACACCTTC.